A single sample is the source of the 3 T cell receptor beta chains below, sequenced in a study of early T cells in non-severe SARS-CoV-2 infection. TCRdb reprocessed the 5' RACE reads via MiXCR and lists one record per CDR3 protein. Among 84,000 or so distinct CDR3 sequences listed, 13% to 15% were seen once. Sequenced sample: whole blood. The receptors stem from an adult who was a healthcare worker with PCR-confirmed SARS-CoV-2 infection or an uninfected control (not recorded which).

The V gene is TRBV6-6, the J gene TRBJ1-1; D ambiguous. V was clipped by 6 bases and J by 1 base, with 9 bases between them. Germline V CDR1 and CDR2: MNHNY, SVGAGI (reference sequence). This CDR3 comprises 13 residues. CDR3 amino acids: CASRIKGNTEAFF. The CDR3 DNA follows: TGTGCCAGCAGGATAAAAGGGAACACTGAAGCTTTCTTT.

A few counts support this clonotype. CDR3 amino acids: CASSHTTGHGDTQYF. As DNA, the CDR3 is TGCGCCAGCAGCCATACCACAGGGCATGGAGATACGCAGTATTTT. The chain has TRBV4-1 and TRBJ2-3; maybe TRBD1 (6 bases). The V gene's germline CDR1 is MGHRA and CDR2 YSYEKL. CDR3 length equals 15 residues. The V end was cut by 3 bases, the J end by 5 bases, with 15 bases between.

V is TRBV19 and J is TRBJ1-2; D gene uncertain. CDR3 size: 15 residues. V was clipped by 10 bases and J by 4 bases, with 22 bases between them. In germline, CDR1 is LNHDA, CDR2 SQIVND (reference sequence). CDR3 sequence (DNA): TGTGCCACCACCCCGGCAGGAACTCCTAGCTATGGCTACACCTTC. Its protein product is CATTPAGTPSYGYTF.